This record looks at one TCR beta chain sequence and its context. Participant ages covered roughly 18 to 89 years across about 25 US areas. Participant-reported clinical history was the basis for cohort assignment. Two negative PCRs, clearance, or symptom resolution characterized the recovered Cohort 3 donors. The table came from immunoSEQ multiplex PCR; TCRdb's copy has only in-frame clones and leaves some out. Altogether some 400,000 clones are present, approximately 92% being singletons, with the ten largest covering 1.1%. The record originates from a study of blood T cell repertoires in COVID-19. Turning to the study itself: Some COVID-19 samples were acute and others convalescent; all came from the United States, Italy and Spain.

This clonotype was obtained from a man under 40 who had recovered from COVID-19. Sequenced input: PBMCs or T cells enriched from blood (not recorded which).

In nucleotides, the CDR3 is TGTGCCAGCAGCCAACCAAGACTAGCGAGTAAAGAGACCCAGTACTTC. Translated: CASSQPRLASKETQYF. This chain links TRBV3-1 (or the pseudogene TRBV3-2) with TRBJ2-5; TRBD2 agrees at 8 bases. Germline V gives CDR1 LGHDT, CDR2 YNNKEL (reference sequence). V was pared by 2 bases and J by 3 bases, with 8 bases of the junction left unmatched. The CDR3 spans 16 residues.